This T cell receptor (beta chain) was captured by sequencing in a study of blood T cells in healthy people across ages. Primers used in a second PCR of about 7 to 12 cycles were a sample-barcoded 5' primer and a J-beta primer mix. TCRdb re-analysed the 5' RACE reads in MiXCR, keeping a single row per CDR3 protein. The table lists about 640,000 distinct CDR3 sequences, about 53% of them singletons. Germline CDR1 is DFQATT and CDR2 is SNEGSKA (reference sequence). The CDR3 extends over 16 amino acids. This clonotype has a single count. The junction and the germline gene differ at one end; a read error may be behind it.

Sample: blood. The genes are TRBV20-1 and TRBJ1-2; the match to TRBD1 covers 9 bases. The TCR was taken from a man between 60 and 70 years old in good health. The CDR3 sequence is CSAREGRTGVDYGYTF. The CDR3 nucleotides read TGTAGTGCTAGAGAGGGTCGGACAGGGGTCGACTATGGCTACACCTTC.